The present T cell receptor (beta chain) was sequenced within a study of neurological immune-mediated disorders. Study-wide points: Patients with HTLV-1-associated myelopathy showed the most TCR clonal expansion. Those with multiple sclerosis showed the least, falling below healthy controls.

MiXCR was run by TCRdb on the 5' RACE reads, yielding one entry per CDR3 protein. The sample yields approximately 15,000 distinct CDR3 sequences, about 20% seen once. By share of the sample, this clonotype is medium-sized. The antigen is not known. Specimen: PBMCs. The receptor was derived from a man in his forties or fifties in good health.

The CDR3 DNA reads TGTGCCAGCAGTGGGGGGTTCGGGGGGACGCAGTATTTT. It specifies CASSGGFGGTQYF. The chain has TRBV27 and TRBJ2-3; TRBD2 agrees at 7 bases. The CDR3 covers 13 residues. V shed 5 bases and J 9 bases; nucleotides not matched to a gene: 8. Germline-derived CDR1 and CDR2 are MNHEY and SMNVEV (reference sequence).